The clone carrying this T cell receptor (beta chain) was seen once. This CDR3 contains 14 residues. Germline V gene lookup returns CDR1 SGHTA and CDR2 FQGNSA. Trimming took off 2 bases at V and 1 base at J, with 5 bases between the two ends. These data are taken from a study of blood T cell repertoires in COVID-19. On the study more broadly: Both acute and convalescent COVID-19 samples were obtained from the United States, Italy and Spain. Sources were T cells, B-cell-depleted T cells, or PBMCs; the material itself was cDNA or gDNA.

Patients in Seattle were enrolled during active infection, then followed longitudinally. Source study methods: Reference gene primer amplification gave nucleated cell count estimates. The method was immunoSEQ multiplex PCR; TCRdb's version includes in-frame clones alone and lacks a portion of them. That table supplies the V and J calls and clone size; D and trimming were determined from the DNA. The table has 350,000 or so clones, about 87% seen once. The rearrangement joins TRBV7-2 to TRBJ2-2; D not resolved. Sequencing was carried out using peripheral blood. The clonotype originates from a woman aged 25-40 years with COVID-19, enrolled during active disease. The CDR3 nucleotides are TGTGCCAGCAGCTTATCTTTGAACACCGGGGAGCTGTTTTTT. As protein: CASSLSLNTGELFF.